This entry is about one T cell receptor beta chain. Antigen: not known. The junction departs from germline at one end; a sequencing error may be responsible. Three rounds of nested PCR, following a modified ARM-PCR protocol, produced the TCRbeta library. Via MiXCR, TCRdb re-called the multiplex PCR reads, giving one row per CDR3 protein. The data contain roughly 74,000 distinct CDR3 sequences, about 80% of them singletons. This record comes from a study of tumor and adjacent non-tumor tissue in lung cancer. RNA was extracted from bulk tissue without any cell sorting. More than 3 cm separated this lung sample from the edge of the tumor. CDR1 is SGHRS and CDR2 is YFSETQ in the germline V gene. The CDR3 runs 15 residues. The study, taken as a whole, reports: In normal lung, the top 100 clones were significantly more dominant than in tumor.

The chain carries TRBV5-1 and TRBJ2-1; 8 bases match TRBD1. This clonotype was obtained from a man aged 70-80 years with non-small cell lung cancer. What was sequenced was distant non-tumor lung tissue. In DNA form, the CDR3 reads TGTGCCAGCAGCTCGGGACAGGACTCCCACAATGAGCAGCTCTTC. Protein sequence: CASSSGQDSHNEQLF.